This is a list of T cell receptor beta chains from one sample in a study of blood T cell repertoires in COVID-19. Clones were read by immunoSEQ multiplex PCR, and TCRdb kept only the in-frame ones, dropping some. The sample lists 200,000 to 250,000 clones; about 76% were seen once. The specimen sequenced was PBMCs or T cells enriched from blood (not recorded which). These receptors all come from a woman aged 50 to 60 with acute COVID-19. Both conserved end residues are part of each CDR3. Fields, in order: J gene, D gene, clone size, V gene, CDR3 protein, CDR3 DNA. The D gene is left open where the match is weak. Clone size appears in some rows only: once, few, many, or a class for an expanded clone.

TRBJ2-1 | - | - | TRBV2 | CASSDRGGNSGNEQFF | TGTGCCAGCAGTGACAGGGGAGGGAACTCAGGGAATGAGCAGTTCTTC
TRBJ1-5 | TRBD1 | - | TRBV7-8 | CASSRGTGGAQPQHF | TGTGCCAGCAGCCGCGGGACAGGGGGCGCTCAGCCCCAGCATTTT
TRBJ2-2 | - | - | TRBV7-8 | CASSLAGTGELFF | TGTGCCAGCAGCTTAGCCGGCACCGGGGAGCTGTTTTTT
TRBJ2-2 | - | many | TRBV11-2 | CASSFTGTGELFF | TGTGCCAGCAGCTTCACAGGGACCGGGGAGCTGTTTTTT
TRBJ2-2 | - | - | TRBV7-9 | CASRPTWDTTNTGELFF | TGTGCCAGCAGACCCACTTGGGACACGACGAACACCGGGGAGCTGTTTTTT
TRBJ2-1 | TRBD1 | - | TRBV19 | CASSDRALNEQFF | TGTGCCAGTAGCGACAGGGCCCTCAATGAGCAGTTCTTC
TRBJ2-1 | TRBD2 | few | TRBV3-1/TRBV3-2 | CASSLRTSGKFATYNEQFF | TGTGCCAGCAGCCTCAGGACTAGCGGGAAGTTCGCCACCTACAATGAGCAGTTCTTC
TRBJ1-1 | - | - | TRBV6-5 | CASSQSGRTEAFF | TGTGCCAGCAGCCAATCAGGGCGGACTGAAGCTTTCTTT
TRBJ2-3 | - | - | TRBV7-2 | CASSPRLGDTQYF | TGTGCCAGCAGCCCCAGACTGGGAGATACGCAGTATTTT
TRBJ2-5 | TRBD2 | once | TRBV19 | CASSGGVGLAAQETQYF | TGTGCCAGTAGTGGTGGTGTGGGACTAGCGGCCCAAGAGACCCAGTACTTC
TRBJ1-5 | - | - | TRBV28 | CASIGQGNQPQHF | TGTGCCAGCATAGGCCAGGGGAATCAGCCCCAGCATTTT
TRBJ1-2 | TRBD1 | few | TRBV5-5 | CASSLMDRAVGYTF | TGTGCCAGCAGCTTGATGGACAGGGCCGTCGGCTACACCTTC
TRBJ1-1 | - | - | TRBV7-8 | CASSSQGQSTEAFF | TGTGCCAGCAGCTCCCAGGGCCAGAGTACTGAAGCTTTCTTT
TRBJ2-7 | TRBD2 | - | TRBV30 | CAWNSGREYEQYF | TGTGCCTGGAACAGCGGGAGGGAGTACGAGCAGTACTTC
TRBJ2-2 | TRBD1 | - | TRBV7-2 | CASRPGDRGFTGELFF | TGTGCCAGCAGACCTGGGGACAGGGGGTTTACCGGGGAGCTGTTTTTT
TRBJ1-6 | TRBD1 | - | TRBV12-3/TRBV12-4 | CASTTGGNSPLHF | TGTGCCAGCACAACAGGGGGAAATTCACCCCTCCACTTT
TRBJ2-7 | - | - | TRBV6-6 | CASSTPGHLSYEQYF | TGTGCCAGCAGTACCCCGGGACACCTCTCCTACGAGCAGTACTTC
TRBJ2-5 | - | - | TRBV2 | CATEQGTATQYF | TGTGCCACCGAACAGGGTACGGCGACCCAGTACTTC
TRBJ2-4 | TRBD2 | - | TRBV28 | CASSTGTSGGAKNIQYF | TGTGCCAGCAGTACCGGGACTAGCGGGGGGGCCAAAAACATTCAGTACTTC
TRBJ2-5 | - | - | TRBV20-1 | CSQIKETQYF | TGCAGTCAGATAAAAGAGACCCAGTACTTC
TRBJ2-1 | TRBD1 | few | TRBV11-3 | CASSLAGTASYNEQFF | TGTGCCAGCAGCCTAGCCGGGACAGCCTCCTACAATGAGCAGTTCTTC
TRBJ2-5 | - | - | TRBV7-2 | CASSLEQVQETQYF | TGTGCCAGCAGCTTAGAGCAGGTCCAAGAGACCCAGTACTTC
TRBJ1-3 | - | - | TRBV28 | CASSYFSGTIYF | TGTGCCAGCAGTTACTTCTCGGGCACCATATATTTT
TRBJ2-7 | - | - | TRBV7-3 | CASSLRNGGPNYEQYF | TGTGCCAGCAGCTTAAGAAATGGGGGCCCTAACTACGAGCAGTACTTC
TRBJ1-1 | TRBD1 | - | TRBV7-8 | CASSPGGRLNTEAFF | TGTGCCAGCAGCCCAGGGGGAAGGTTGAACACTGAAGCTTTCTTT